The clone carrying this TCR beta chain has just a few counts. TCR cDNA, made by 5'RACE template switching, carried an added universal primer site and UMIs. MiXCR was run by TCRdb on the 5' RACE reads, yielding one entry per CDR3 protein. The data hold 450,000 to 600,000 distinct CDR3 sequences, with roughly a sixth observed a single time. This sample is drawn from a study of T cells after yellow fever vaccination. The material was PBMCs, obtained about 5 days after the first yellow fever vaccination. This receptor was obtained from a man younger than 30 who received the YFV17D yellow fever vaccine.

CDR3 coding DNA: TGCGCCAGCAGCCAAGACTTCGGACAGGGCAATGAGCAGTTCTTC. Translated, it gives CASSQDFGQGNEQFF. The chain recombines TRBV4-3 with TRBJ2-1; 8 bases are shared with TRBD1. The CDR3 runs to 15 residues. Germline CDR1 LGHNA, CDR2 YSLEER. The ends lost 0 bases at V and 6 bases at J; junction bases unmatched: 4.